This TCR beta chain came from a study of shared clonotypes between healthy human individuals (dated by TCRdb to 2020 to 2021). In terms of the full investigation: A few men and a couple of women, aged 18 to 49 years, made up the cohort. Per donor, three plates each were used for CD4 naive and CD4 memory, two for CD8 naive, and one for CD8 memory. To estimate repertoire size and how much clonotype sharing occurs between individuals, the study deeply sequenced the blood TCR repertoires of five healthy adults. To increase sequencing depth and limit assay-specific biases, TCR repertoire library preparation and sequencing were carried out by different laboratories using diverse techniques. Each donor's leukapheresis produced roughly between roughly 0.85 and 9 billion PBMCs. Beyond this particular receptor, the publication reports: Estimated clonotype richness was generally larger for naive than for memory subsets. Incomplete sequencing was indicated by rarefaction of sorted-subset datasets, despite the large sequencing depth. Sampling was restricted to blood, and TCR repertoires in tissues likely differ from the TCR repertoires found in blood. Compared with non-shared clonotypes, clonotypes shared by all four sorted-subset donors had higher generation probabilities. Across a handful of donors, around 5% of naive CD4, 3% to 4% of naive CD8, about 2.3% of memory CD4, and over 0.35% of memory CD8 clonotypes were shared. The small number of donors limited the genetic and exposure-history diversity represented. Pairwise subsampling indicated that sequencing depth was expected to affect the degree of clonotype sharing among donors.

Donors were healthy HIV-negative adults with no recently reported acute infections or vaccinations. Only Caucasian adults living in Nashville, Tennessee, USA were represented among the donors. CD4+ T cells were enriched through magnetic negative selection, after which naive cells were positively selected on CD45RA and the remaining negative fraction served as the memory subset. After blood collection by leukapheresis, PBMCs were isolated using Ficoll-Histopaque density gradient centrifugation and then cryopreserved in the vapor phase of liquid nitrogen. Analytical flow cytometry was used to check the purity and quantity of each magnetically sorted T cell population. Each sorted fraction had its genomic DNA isolated and then quantified by UV absorbance on a Nanodrop 2000c. The germline ends are 14 bases apart after V is trimmed by 2 bases and J by 9 bases. Including the terminal cysteine and phenylalanine, the CDR3 comprises 14 residues. Of all the DNA, just the CDR3 is kept, 42 bases in frame from base 1. CDR1 and CDR2 are read off the germline V gene as SGHTA and FQGNSA.

Using the deep immunoSEQ assay, multiplex PCR amplified TCR CDR3 regions from genomic DNA. Extracted genomic DNA from each cell subset was spread evenly across all wells of several immunoSEQ 96-well plates, with each plate serving as a replicate. For sorted subsets, 150 to 250 ng genomic DNA, equal to some 28,000 T cell genomes, was loaded into each replicate PCR. Purified libraries were measured with a Qubit 3.0 fluorometer, size-checked on a Bioanalyzer 2100, and measured again with the KAPA Library Quantification kit. Every immunoSEQ 96-well plate was sequenced on a separate single-read 150-cycle Illumina NextSeq 550 flow cell. Processing in the source paper ran as follows. Because the immunoSEQ output included only junctional sequences and no quality scores, the filtering could not be the same as the filtering used for full-length reads. To assign V/J genes and CDR3, sequences were annotated using PyIR, a Python wrapper for IgBLAST v1.9, with IMGT germline references. Reads were filtered out if the reads had weak V/J assignments (E-value above 1e-6), no CDR3, stop codons, out-of-frame junctions, or ambiguous translated residues. V3J clonotypes were defined as sequences sharing an identical inferred V gene, J gene, and CDR3 amino acid sequence. To compute the percentage overlap between repertoires, the number of shared unique clonotypes was divided by the size of the smaller repertoire. Three approaches were used to assess repertoire richness: RTK rarefaction, the Chao1 estimator, and Recon v2.1 estimates of unobserved clonotypes. Generation probabilities for all TCRbeta clonotypes obtained by the gDNA method from a handful of donors were computed using OLGA. The immuneACCESS repertoire file appears here via TCRdb, limited to in-frame rearrangements. These files lack a portion of the clones; in checked studies, under half of the deficit traces to unresolved V genes, and the cause of the others is not known. That table supplies the V and J calls and clone size; D and trimming were determined from the DNA. The sample table holds a few million clones, of which less than 95% were seen once. The ten largest clonotypes hold about 0.41% of the sample.

Comments on this clone: There is no known antigen for this receptor. Nothing much larger sits one base from this clone, and base qualities are not available.

The chain uses TRBV7-2 and TRBJ2-1; TRBD1 might be the D gene, on 5 matching bases. Sequencing input: naive CD4+ T cells from PBMCs. The cell subset or site label here, explained by the study, means: CD45RA+ positively selected. This clonotype originated in a young man in good health. Some clones in this sample may be carry-over from other donors' samples. The DNA reads as follows: TGTGCCAGCAGCTTAATGGGGCAATCTCCTGAGCAGTTCTTC. It specifies CASSLMGQSPEQFF. Supplemented by the reference TRBV7-2 and TRBJ2-1 proteins around the CDR3, the complete variable domain is GAGVSQSPSNKVTEKGKDVELRCDPISGHTALYWYRQSLGQGLEFLIYFQGNSAPDKSGLPSDRFSAERTGGSVSTLTIQRTQQEDSAVYLCASSLMGQSPEQFFGPGTRLTVL.